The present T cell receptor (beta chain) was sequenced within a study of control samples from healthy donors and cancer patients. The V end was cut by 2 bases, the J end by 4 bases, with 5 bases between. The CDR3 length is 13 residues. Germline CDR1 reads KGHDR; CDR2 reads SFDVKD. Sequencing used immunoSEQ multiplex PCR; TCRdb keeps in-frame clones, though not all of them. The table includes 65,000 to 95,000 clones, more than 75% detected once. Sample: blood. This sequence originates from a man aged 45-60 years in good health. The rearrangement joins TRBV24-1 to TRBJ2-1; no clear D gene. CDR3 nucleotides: TGTGCCACCAGTGATTGGGGATACAATGAGCAGTTCTTC. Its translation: CATSDWGYNEQFF.